This TCR beta chain derives from a study of shared T cell receptors in the human thymus. TCRdb's table, derived via immunoSEQ multiplex PCR, lists solely in-frame clones and lacks some. The sample has 540,000 or so clones, around 78% seen once. The CDR3 covers 14 residues. CDR1 is SGHVT, CDR2 SQSDAQ, per germline. To note about this clone: The junction shows a germline mismatch at one end, possibly a read error.

This sample was shared with a second study, whose subject was human thymus T cells. That paper adds: Samples came from healthy Finnish infants during open corrective cardiac surgery. Corrective heart surgery yielded resections, and these provided the thymus tissue. Both thymic and peripheral blood repertoires showed apparently biased V and J usage. In unrelated individuals, thymic repertoires overlapped highly, according to related research.

Sequences were obtained from thymocytes. The clonotype comes from a boy under two years old with a congenital heart defect. The chain recombines TRBV7-4 with TRBJ2-1; 9 bases agree with TRBD2. The CDR3 sequence: CASRLAGVNNEQFF. For the CDR3, the DNA is TGTGCCAGCAGGTTAGCGGGAGTCAACAATGAGCAGTTCTTC.